Shown below are 25 T cell receptor beta chains from a single sample sequenced in a study of OX40 agonist ivuxolimab in advanced cancers. Profiled with immunoSEQ multiplex PCR; TCRdb holds only in-frame clones, not every one. Of some 46,000 clones listed, 80% to 90% are singletons. The sequencing used CD4+ or CD8+ T cells sorted from blood, collected in a trial of the OX40 agonist ivuxolimab. The source is an adult with an advanced solid tumor such as melanoma, head and neck, liver or kidney cancer.

The chain is built from TRBV30 and TRBJ2-7; 9 nucleotides match TRBD1. CDR3 size: 16 residues. The germline gives CDR1 GTSNPN, CDR2 SVGIG (reference sequence). V shed 2 bases and J 4 bases; nucleotides not matched to a gene: 12. CDR3 nucleotide sequence: TGTGCCTGGAGTCGTGTAGGCGGGACAGGGCTGTACGAGCAGTACTTC. It is translated as CAWSRVGGTGLYEQYF.

This clone has more than one count but fewer than ten. The chain recombines TRBV6-5 with TRBJ2-7; 7 positions match TRBD1. This CDR3 has 13 residues. Germline values: CDR1 MNHEY, CDR2 SVGAGI. J gave up 6 bases and V 5 bases, and 7 bases lay outside the gene matches. Here the CDR3 reads CASSVLQGREQYF. CDR3 in DNA: TGTGCCAGCAGTGTCTTACAGGGGCGCGAGCAGTACTTC.

This clone was recorded once. The chain joins TRBV7-8 to TRBJ1-2; D unresolved. The V gene's germline CDR1 is SGHVS and CDR2 FQNEAQ. V gave up 1 base and J gave up 4 bases, with 4 bases separating them. The CDR3 runs to 12 residues. CDR3 sequence reads: CASSLDGYGYTF. CDR3 coding DNA: TGTGCCAGCAGCTTAGATGGCTATGGCTACACCTTC.

This chain connects TRBV6-5 to TRBJ2-5, with D tentatively TRBD1 or TRBD2 (5 bases each). V lost 0 bases and J 7 bases, leaving 6 bases between the germline ends. Germline V lookup: CDR1 MNHEY, CDR2 SVGAGI. CDR3 length: 12 amino acids. Written as DNA, the CDR3 is TGTGCCAGCAGTTACTCTGGGGGGACCCAGTACTTC. It translates to CASSYSGGTQYF.

This chain links TRBV11-2 with TRBJ2-3; D is uncertain. Between the trimmed V and J ends, which lost 0 bases and 2 bases, there was a span of 12 bases. CDR1 is SGHAT and CDR2 is FQNNGV in the germline V gene. CDR3 length equals 16 residues. CDR3 nucleotides: TGTGCCAGCAGCTTAGAACTCAGGTTGGACACAGATACGCAGTATTTT. Encoded protein: CASSLELRLDTDTQYF.

The V call is TRBV6-4, the J call TRBJ2-2; 11 nucleotides agree with TRBD2. The CDR3 sequence is 17 residues long. Unmatched junction bases numbered 3, after V lost 2 bases and J lost 1 base. The germline V gene has CDR1 MRHNA and CDR2 SNTAGT. The CDR3 DNA is TGTGCCAGCAGTGACCGCCTAGCGGGGGGGAACACCGGGGAGCTGTTTTTT. It codes for CASSDRLAGGNTGELFF.

V is TRBV19 and J is TRBJ1-1; TRBD1 might be the D (5 bases). Looked up from germline, CDR1 is LNHDA and CDR2 is SQIVND (reference sequence). V lost 5 bases and J lost 5, with 12 bases in between. The CDR3 is made up of 13 amino acids. CDR3 nucleotides: TGTGCCAGTAGTTTCAGGGTTTGGACTGAAGCTTTCTTT. As protein: CASSFRVWTEAFF.

V gene TRBV4-2 combines with J gene TRBJ2-7, with unresolved D. The CDR3 is 15 residues long. V lost 1 base to trimming and J lost 2 bases, with 12 bases between them. Germline loops: CDR1 LGHNA, CDR2 YNFKEQ. In DNA form, the CDR3 reads TGTGCCAGCAGCCAAGTTAGCCCGCCCCCCTACGAGCAGTACTTC. The encoded protein is CASSQVSPPPYEQYF.

The chain has TRBV7-9 and TRBJ1-2; D is ambiguous. Trimming cost V 0 bases and J 0 bases, with 5 bases left between them. Germline V gene data show CDR1 as SEHNR and CDR2 as FQNEAQ (reference sequence). The CDR3 has 14 amino acids. The CDR3 DNA reads as TGTGCCAGCAGCTTAGCAGGCGCTAACTATGGCTACACCTTC. Amino acids: CASSLAGANYGYTF.

The chain uses TRBV13 and TRBJ2-7, with D perhaps given as TRBD1 or TRBD2 (5 bases each). The CDR3 length is 15 residues. V was pared by 5 bases and J by 2 bases, with 16 bases between. The germline V gene encodes CDR1 PRHDT and CDR2 FYEKMQ (reference sequence). The CDR3 sequence: CASSPNGDGTYEQYF. DNA for the CDR3: TGTGCCAGCAGCCCGAACGGGGACGGGACCTACGAGCAGTACTTC. Drawing the rest from reference TRBV13 and TRBJ2-7, the complete variable domain is AAGVIQSPRHLIKEKRETATLKCYPIPRHDTVYWYQQGPGQDPQFLISFYEKMQSDKGSIPDRFSAQQFSDYHSELNMSSLELGDSALYFCASSPNGDGTYEQYFGPGTRLTVT.

The table lists this clone with a count of one. This chain joins TRBV14 and TRBJ2-3; 11 bases map to TRBD2. The CDR3 loop spans 18 amino acids. Germline trimming cut 2 bases from V and 2 bases from J; bases unmatched to any gene: 9. In germline, CDR1 is SGHDN, CDR2 FVKESK. The CDR3 loop reads CASSQFPTSGVFTDTQYF. For the CDR3, the DNA is TGTGCCAGCAGCCAATTCCCGACTAGCGGGGTTTTCACAGATACGCAGTATTTT.

The J gene is TRBJ2-1, the V gene TRBV13, with D maybe TRBD1 (6 bases). Trimming took 4 bases from V and 2 from J, leaving 9 bases between them. Germline V CDR1 and CDR2: PRHDT, FYEKMQ (reference sequence). There are 14 residues in the CDR3. The CDR3 is CASSYRAAYNEQFF. In DNA, the CDR3 is TGTGCCAGCAGCTACAGGGCAGCCTACAATGAGCAGTTCTTC.

V gene TRBV5-7 combines with J gene TRBJ1-1, with D perhaps TRBD1 (5 bases). TRBV5-7 is classed as an ORF, of uncertain function. CDR3 length: 14 residues. V was pared by 5 bases and J by 2 bases, with 13 bases between. DNA of the CDR3: TGTGCCAGCAGTGCTGGGGGGTCAAACACTGAAGCTTTCTTT. It yields the protein CASSAGGSNTEAFF.

This sequence joins TRBV19 and TRBJ1-5; no definite D call. The V and J ends lost 3 bases and 3 bases respectively, with 9 bases between them. The CDR3 consists of 14 residues. Per germline, CDR1 LNHDA and CDR2 SQIVND (reference sequence). This chain's CDR3 is CASSMRSSNQPQHF. DNA for the CDR3: TGTGCCAGTAGTATGCGGTCGTCCAATCAGCCCCAGCATTTT.

The chain employs TRBV29-1 and TRBJ2-7; 14 positions agree with TRBD2. The V gene's germline CDR1 is SQVTM and CDR2 ANQGSEA. V lost 3 bases and J lost 0; bases outside the gene matches: 4. The CDR3 contains 16 residues. CDR3: CSVDRLAGGVSYEQYF. DNA of the CDR3: TGCAGCGTTGACCGACTAGCGGGAGGGGTCTCCTACGAGCAGTACTTC.

V usage is TRBV28 and J usage is TRBJ2-7; D is tentatively TRBD1 or TRBD2 (6 bases each). Trimming stripped 6 bases from V and 0 bases from J, with 12 bases between. The CDR3 runs to 14 residues. CDR1 and CDR2 from the germline V gene are MDHEN and SYDVKM. The CDR3 region has the DNA TGTGCCAGCAGAGGGGGGATAAGCTCCTACGAGCAGTACTTC. It encodes CASRGGISSYEQYF.

This sequence joins TRBV4-3 and TRBJ2-1, with TRBD1 matching 8 bases. This CDR3 is built from 16 residues. V gave up 0 bases and J gave up 6 bases; unmatched junction bases: 7. Germline CDR1 LGHNA, CDR2 YSLEER. The CDR3 DNA reads as TGCGCCAGCAGCCAAGATGGCAGGGGGCGAGGCAATGAGCAGTTCTTC. This sequence encodes CASSQDGRGRGNEQFF.

In this sample, this clone turned up once. V usage is TRBV4-3 and J usage is TRBJ2-1, with a weak D call TRBD1 (6 bases). CDR1 is LGHNA and CDR2 is YSLEER in the germline V gene. Between the trimmed V and J ends, which lost 2 bases and 3 bases, there was a span of 14 bases. The CDR3 loop spans 16 amino acids. The CDR3 DNA reads as TGCGCCAGCAGCCAAACACAGGGATCGATCTACAATGAGCAGTTCTTC. Residues: CASSQTQGSIYNEQFF.

This clone was recorded a few times. In DNA, the CDR3 is TGTGCCAGCAGCTTAACCGGGGGTACCTACGAGCAGTACTTC. Translated: CASSLTGGTYEQYF. The chain carries TRBV7-3 and TRBJ2-7; possibly TRBD2 for D (6 bases). The V end was cut by 0 bases, the J end by 2 bases, with 8 bases between. The CDR3 consists of 14 residues. The germline gives CDR1 SGHTA, CDR2 FQGTGA.

This chain joins TRBV27 and TRBJ2-7; D is undetermined. This CDR3 has 12 amino acids. Germline assignment: CDR1 MNHEY and CDR2 SMNVEV (reference sequence). The V end was cut by 8 bases, the J end by 4 bases, with 12 bases between. Here the CDR3 reads CASSPDPYEQYF. CDR3 nucleotide sequence: TGTGCCAGCTCCCCCGACCCGTACGAGCAGTACTTC.

This chain uses TRBV25-1 with TRBJ1-1; 12 bases line up with TRBD1. The CDR3 is 15 residues long. Germline loops: CDR1 MGHDK, CDR2 SYGVNS. J gave up 6 bases and V 5 bases, and 7 bases lay outside the gene matches. The CDR3 DNA reads TGTGCCAGCAGTTTACCGGGACAGGGGGCCCCTGAAGCTTTCTTT. It specifies CASSLPGQGAPEAFF.

This chain's CDR3 is CASSLDRGSFGQYF. CDR3 nucleotides: TGTGCCAGCAGCTTAGACAGGGGGTCTTTTGGGCAGTACTTC. The chain employs TRBV13 and TRBJ2-7; 8 nucleotides line up with TRBD1. The CDR3 totals 14 residues. Germline CDR1 is PRHDT and CDR2 is FYEKMQ (reference sequence). Trimming at V came to 1 base and at J to 9 bases, leaving 8 bases not matched to a gene. The full variable domain, its missing parts supplied by reference TRBV13 and TRBJ2-7, is AAGVIQSPRHLIKEKRETATLKCYPIPRHDTVYWYQQGPGQDPQFLISFYEKMQSDKGSIPDRFSAQQFSDYHSELNMSSLELGDSALYFCASSLDRGSFGQYFGPGTRLTVT.

This clone was observed a handful of times. The rearrangement joins TRBV6-1 to TRBJ1-2; no firm D call. Trimming cost V 1 base and J 4 bases, with 13 bases left between them. The CDR3 runs to 15 residues. Germline-derived CDR1 and CDR2 are MNHNS and SASEGT. In DNA form, the CDR3 reads TGTGCCAGCAGTGAAGGGGTCTCCCTCGGCTATGGCTACACCTTC. Its protein product is CASSEGVSLGYGYTF.

This chain connects TRBV7-9 to TRBJ1-1, with D possibly TRBD1 on 5 matching bases. The germline gives CDR1 SEHNR, CDR2 FQNEAQ (reference sequence). Deletions cut 2 bases from V and 6 bases from J, with 13 bases between. The CDR3 is made up of 14 amino acids. Here the CDR3 reads CASSLTGTPAEAFF. The CDR3 DNA sequence: TGTGCCAGCAGCTTAACGGGGACGCCGGCTGAAGCTTTCTTT.

The gene calls are TRBV19 and TRBJ1-5; no definite D call. The length of the CDR3 is 14 residues. The germline V and J ends were trimmed by 5 bases and 2 bases, with 10 bases remaining between them. The germline V gene has CDR1 LNHDA and CDR2 SQIVND (reference sequence). The CDR3 nucleotides are TGTGCCAGTAGTGGCTTGGCGGGCAATCAGCCCCAGCATTTT. Translation gives CASSGLAGNQPQHF. Combining the CDR3 with reference TRBV19 and TRBJ1-5 gives the whole variable domain DGGITQSPKYLFRKEGQNVTLSCEQNLNHDAMYWYRQDPGQGLRLIYYSQIVNDFQKGDIAEGYSVSREKKESFPLTVTSAQKNPTAFYLCASSGLAGNQPQHFGDGTRLSIL.